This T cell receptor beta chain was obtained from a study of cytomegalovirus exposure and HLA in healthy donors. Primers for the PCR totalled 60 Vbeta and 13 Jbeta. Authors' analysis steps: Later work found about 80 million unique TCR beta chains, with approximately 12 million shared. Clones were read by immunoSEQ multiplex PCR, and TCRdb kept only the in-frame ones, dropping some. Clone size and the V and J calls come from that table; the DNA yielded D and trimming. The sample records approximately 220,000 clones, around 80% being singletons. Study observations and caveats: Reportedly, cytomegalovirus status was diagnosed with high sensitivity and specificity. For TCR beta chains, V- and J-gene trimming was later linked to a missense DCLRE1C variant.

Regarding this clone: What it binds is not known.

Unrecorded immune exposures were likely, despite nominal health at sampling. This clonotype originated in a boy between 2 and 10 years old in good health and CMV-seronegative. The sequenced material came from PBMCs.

CDR3 amino acids: CASSLRGGMNTGELFF. Here the CDR3 DNA reads TGTGCCAGCAGCTTGCGCGGGGGCATGAACACCGGGGAGCTGTTTTTT. The V gene is TRBV11-2, the J gene TRBJ2-2, with TRBD2 as a possible D gene (7 bases). This CDR3 comprises 16 residues. Germline CDR1 reads SGHAT; CDR2 reads FQNNGV. V was shortened by 3 bases and J by 1 base, with 12 bases between the two germline ends.